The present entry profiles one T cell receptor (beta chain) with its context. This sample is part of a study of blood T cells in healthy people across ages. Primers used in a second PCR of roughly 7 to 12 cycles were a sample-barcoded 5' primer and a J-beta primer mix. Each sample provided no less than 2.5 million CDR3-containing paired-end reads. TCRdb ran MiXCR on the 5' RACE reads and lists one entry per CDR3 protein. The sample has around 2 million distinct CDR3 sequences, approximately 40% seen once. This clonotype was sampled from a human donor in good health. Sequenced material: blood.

CDR3: CASSPSLYNEQFF. The CDR3 nucleotides are TGTGCCAGCTCACCAAGTCTGTACAATGAGCAGTTCTTC. The V and J genes are TRBV18 and TRBJ2-1, with D hard to call. The CDR3 contains 13 residues. Germline-derived CDR1 and CDR2 are KGHSH and LQKENI. V lost 2 bases and J 4 bases, leaving 6 bases between the germline ends.